This TCR beta chain derives from a study of CD8 T cells in ankylosing spondylitis. This clonotype is a singleton in its sample. The junction departs from germline at one end; a sequencing error may be responsible. Each CDR3 protein gets one entry after TCRdb re-called the 5' RACE reads with MiXCR. This sample has 100,000 to 150,000 distinct CDR3 sequences, with about an eighth found just once. This TCR derives from a female donor with ankylosing spondylitis or in good health (not recorded which). Source material: blood, either unsorted or a sorted T cell fraction (not recorded which).

The CDR3, as DNA: TGTAGGGGGACACACACTGAAGCTTTCTTT. Encoded protein: CRGTHTEAFF. The V and J genes are TRBV29-1 and TRBJ1-1, with a possible D match to TRBD1 (6 bases). Germline V gives CDR1 SQVTM, CDR2 ANQGSEA. This CDR3 has 10 residues.